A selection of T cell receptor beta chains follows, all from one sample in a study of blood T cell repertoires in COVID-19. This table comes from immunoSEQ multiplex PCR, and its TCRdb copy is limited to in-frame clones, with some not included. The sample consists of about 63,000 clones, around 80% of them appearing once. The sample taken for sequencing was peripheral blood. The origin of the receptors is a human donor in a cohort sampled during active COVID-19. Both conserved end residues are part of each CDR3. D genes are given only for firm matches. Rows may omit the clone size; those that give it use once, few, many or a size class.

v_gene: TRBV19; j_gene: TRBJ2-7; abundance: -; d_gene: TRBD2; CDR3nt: TGTGCCAGTAGTATGGCTAGCGGGATCCTTTTGTTC; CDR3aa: CASSMASGILLF
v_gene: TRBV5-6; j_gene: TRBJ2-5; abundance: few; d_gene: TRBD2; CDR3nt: TGTGCCAGCAGCTTGTATTCTAGCGGCCAAGAGACCCAGTACTTC; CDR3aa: CASSLYSSGQETQYF
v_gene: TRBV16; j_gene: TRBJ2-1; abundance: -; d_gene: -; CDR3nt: TGTGCCAGCAGCCCCGTAACATCGGCAGGTTACAATGAGCAGTTCTTC; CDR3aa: CASSPVTSAGYNEQFF
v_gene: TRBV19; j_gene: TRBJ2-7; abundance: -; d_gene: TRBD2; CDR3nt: TGTGCCAGTAGTAAGAGATGGGGGGGCTCCTACGAGCAGTACTTC; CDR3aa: CASSKRWGGSYEQYF
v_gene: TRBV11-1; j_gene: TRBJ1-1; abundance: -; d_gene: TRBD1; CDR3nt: TGTGCCAGCAGCCTCGGACAGGGCACTGAAGCTTTCTTT; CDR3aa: CASSLGQGTEAFF
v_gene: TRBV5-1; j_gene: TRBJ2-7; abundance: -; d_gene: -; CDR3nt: TGCGCCAGCAGCTTGGTGTCGGGCTCCTACGAGCAGTACTTC; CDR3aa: CASSLVSGSYEQYF
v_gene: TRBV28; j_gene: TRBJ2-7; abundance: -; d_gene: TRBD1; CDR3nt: TGTGCCAGCAGTTTATGGACAGGGGTGAAAGAGCAGTACTTC; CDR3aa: CASSLWTGVKEQYF
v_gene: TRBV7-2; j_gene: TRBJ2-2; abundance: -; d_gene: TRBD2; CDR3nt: TGTGCCAGCAGCCGGGGGGGCGGCGGGAACACCGGGGAGCTGTTTTTT; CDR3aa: CASSRGGGGNTGELFF
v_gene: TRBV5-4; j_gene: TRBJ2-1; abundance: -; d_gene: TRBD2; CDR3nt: TGTGCCAGCAGCCCCCGGACTAGCGGGAGAGTTGAGCAGTTCTTC; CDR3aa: CASSPRTSGRVEQFF
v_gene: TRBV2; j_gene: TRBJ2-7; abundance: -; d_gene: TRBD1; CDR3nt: TGTGCCAGCAGTAGACTTGCCCCGGGACAGGGGGCACAAGAGCAGTACTTC; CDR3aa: CASSRLAPGQGAQEQYF
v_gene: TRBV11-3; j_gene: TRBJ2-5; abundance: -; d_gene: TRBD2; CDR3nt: TGTGCCAGCAGCCCCCGCTTTGCGGGAGTGGCAGAGACCCAGTACTTC; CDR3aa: CASSPRFAGVAETQYF
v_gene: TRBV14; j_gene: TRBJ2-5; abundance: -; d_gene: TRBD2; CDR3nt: TGTGCCAGCAGCAGAGCGGGAGCTGAGACCCAGTACTTC; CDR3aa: CASSRAGAETQYF
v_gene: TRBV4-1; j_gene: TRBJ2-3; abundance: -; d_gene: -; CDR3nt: TGCGCCAGCAGCCAAGCGTCGGTGACGCAGTATTTT; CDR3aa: CASSQASVTQYF
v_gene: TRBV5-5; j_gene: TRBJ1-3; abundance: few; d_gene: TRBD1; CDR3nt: TGTGCCAGCAGCTTGGGACAGGGAAGAGGGCTCTCTGGAAACACCATATATTTT; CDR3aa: CASSLGQGRGLSGNTIYF
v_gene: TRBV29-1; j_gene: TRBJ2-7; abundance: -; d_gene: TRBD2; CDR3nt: TGCAGCGTTGAGGGCGGGAGGGGCGAGCAGTACTTC; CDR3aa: CSVEGGRGEQYF
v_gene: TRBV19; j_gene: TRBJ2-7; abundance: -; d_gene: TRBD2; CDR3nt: TGTGCCAGTAGTCCGAGCGGGAAGGGCGAGCAGTACTTC; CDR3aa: CASSPSGKGEQYF
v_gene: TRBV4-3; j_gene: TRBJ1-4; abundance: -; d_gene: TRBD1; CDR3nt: TGCGCCAGCAGCCAAGATTACGGGACAGGCAGTGAAAAACTGTTTTTT; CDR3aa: CASSQDYGTGSEKLFF
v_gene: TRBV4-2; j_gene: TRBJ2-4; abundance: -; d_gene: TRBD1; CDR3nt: TGTGCCAGCAGCCAAGGGACAGGTTCAAACAAAAACATTCAGTACTTC; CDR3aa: CASSQGTGSNKNIQYF
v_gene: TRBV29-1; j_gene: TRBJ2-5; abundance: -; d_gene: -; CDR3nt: TGCAGCGTTAGACCGACAGACACCCAGTACTTC; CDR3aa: CSVRPTDTQYF
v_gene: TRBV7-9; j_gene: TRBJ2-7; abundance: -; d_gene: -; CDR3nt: TGTGCCAGCAGCTCTGGACAGATCTACGAGCAGTACTTC; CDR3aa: CASSSGQIYEQYF
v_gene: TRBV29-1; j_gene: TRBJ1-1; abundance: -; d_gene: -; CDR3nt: TGCAGCGTTGAAGAACAGGGAGTCACTGAAGCTTTCTTT; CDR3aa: CSVEEQGVTEAFF
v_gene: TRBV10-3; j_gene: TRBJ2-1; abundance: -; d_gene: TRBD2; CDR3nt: TGTGCCATCAGTGATACACCCGGGCTAGCGGGAGTCAGGGAGCAGTTCTTC; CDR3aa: CAISDTPGLAGVREQFF
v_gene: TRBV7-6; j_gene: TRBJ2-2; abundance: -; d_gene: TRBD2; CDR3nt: TGTGCCAGCACATCTAGCGGGTCCCGCGCCGGGGAGCTGTTTTTT; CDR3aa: CASTSSGSRAGELFF
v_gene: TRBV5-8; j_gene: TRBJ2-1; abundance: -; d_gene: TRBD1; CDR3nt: TGTGCCAGCAGCTTGGGGGACAGGAGTTTCGGGGATGAGCAGTTCTTC; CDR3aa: CASSLGDRSFGDEQFF
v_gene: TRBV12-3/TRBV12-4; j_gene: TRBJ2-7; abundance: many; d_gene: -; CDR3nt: TGTGCCAGCACCGAGTACGTTACGAGTGAGCAGTACTTC; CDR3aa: CASTEYVTSEQYF
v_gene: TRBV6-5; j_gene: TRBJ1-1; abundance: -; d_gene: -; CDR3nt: TGTGCCAGCTCTCGACAGCTGAACACTGAAGCTTTCTTT; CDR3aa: CASSRQLNTEAFF
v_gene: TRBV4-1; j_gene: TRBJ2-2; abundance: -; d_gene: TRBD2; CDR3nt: TGCGCCAGCAGCCAACTCCTAGGCGGGAGGCCCGGGGAGCTGTTTTTT; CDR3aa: CASSQLLGGRPGELFF
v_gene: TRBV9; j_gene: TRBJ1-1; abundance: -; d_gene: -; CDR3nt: TGTGCCAGCAGCCTACTTCCGGGGGGGAACACTGAAGCTTTCTTT; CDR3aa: CASSLLPGGNTEAFF
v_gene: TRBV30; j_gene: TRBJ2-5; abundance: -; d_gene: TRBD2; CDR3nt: TGTGCCTGGAGTTCCCCCGGGGGGTTCCAAGAGACCCAGTACTTC; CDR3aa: CAWSSPGGFQETQYF
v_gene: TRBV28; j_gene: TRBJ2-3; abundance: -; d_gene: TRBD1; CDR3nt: TGTGCCAGCAGTTTGCCGGGACAGGGGACAGATACGCAGTATTTT; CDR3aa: CASSLPGQGTDTQYF
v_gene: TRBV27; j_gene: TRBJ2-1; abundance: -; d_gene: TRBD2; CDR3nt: TGTGCCAGCAGCCGACTCACTAGCGGTTCCTACAATGAGCAGTTCTTC; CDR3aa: CASSRLTSGSYNEQFF
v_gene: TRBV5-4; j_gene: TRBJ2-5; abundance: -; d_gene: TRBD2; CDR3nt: TGTGCCAGCAGCTCCGCCGGGGGAGGGTACCAAGAGACCCAGTACTTC; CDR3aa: CASSSAGGGYQETQYF
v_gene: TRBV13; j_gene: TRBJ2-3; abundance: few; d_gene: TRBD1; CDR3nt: TGTGCCAGCAGCCCACGGACAGGGGGCACAGATACGCAGTATTTT; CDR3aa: CASSPRTGGTDTQYF
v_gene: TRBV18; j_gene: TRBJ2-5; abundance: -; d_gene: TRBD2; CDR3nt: TGTGCCAGCTCACCGAGACTAGCGGAACAAGAGACCCAGTACTTC; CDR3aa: CASSPRLAEQETQYF
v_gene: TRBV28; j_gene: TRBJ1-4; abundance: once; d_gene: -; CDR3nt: TGTGCCAGCACGGGGGGGAGGGAAAAACTGTTTTTT; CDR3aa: CASTGGREKLFF
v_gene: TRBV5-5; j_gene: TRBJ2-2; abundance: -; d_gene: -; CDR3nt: TGTGCCAGCAGCTTCCTATCGACCGGGGAGCTGTTTTTT; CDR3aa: CASSFLSTGELFF
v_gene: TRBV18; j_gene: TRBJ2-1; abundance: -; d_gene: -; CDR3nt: TGTGCCAGTAACCCGGACAGCTACAATGAGCAGTTCTTC; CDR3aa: CASNPDSYNEQFF